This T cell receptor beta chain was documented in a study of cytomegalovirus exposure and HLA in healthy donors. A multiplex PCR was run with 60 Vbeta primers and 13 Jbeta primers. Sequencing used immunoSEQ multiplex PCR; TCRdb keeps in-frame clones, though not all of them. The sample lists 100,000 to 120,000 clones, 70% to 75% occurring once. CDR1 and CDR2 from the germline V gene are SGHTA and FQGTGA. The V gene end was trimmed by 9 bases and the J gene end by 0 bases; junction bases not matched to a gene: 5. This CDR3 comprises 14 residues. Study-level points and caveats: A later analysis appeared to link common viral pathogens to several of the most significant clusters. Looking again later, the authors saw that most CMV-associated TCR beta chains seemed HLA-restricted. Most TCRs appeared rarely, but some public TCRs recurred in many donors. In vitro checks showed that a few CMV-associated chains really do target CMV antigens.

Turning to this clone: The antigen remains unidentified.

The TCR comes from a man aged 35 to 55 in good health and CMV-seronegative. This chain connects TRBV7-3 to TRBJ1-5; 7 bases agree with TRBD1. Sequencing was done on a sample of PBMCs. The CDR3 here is CARRQGLSNQPQHF. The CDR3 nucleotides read TGTGCCAGGCGACAGGGCCTTAGCAATCAGCCCCAGCATTTT.